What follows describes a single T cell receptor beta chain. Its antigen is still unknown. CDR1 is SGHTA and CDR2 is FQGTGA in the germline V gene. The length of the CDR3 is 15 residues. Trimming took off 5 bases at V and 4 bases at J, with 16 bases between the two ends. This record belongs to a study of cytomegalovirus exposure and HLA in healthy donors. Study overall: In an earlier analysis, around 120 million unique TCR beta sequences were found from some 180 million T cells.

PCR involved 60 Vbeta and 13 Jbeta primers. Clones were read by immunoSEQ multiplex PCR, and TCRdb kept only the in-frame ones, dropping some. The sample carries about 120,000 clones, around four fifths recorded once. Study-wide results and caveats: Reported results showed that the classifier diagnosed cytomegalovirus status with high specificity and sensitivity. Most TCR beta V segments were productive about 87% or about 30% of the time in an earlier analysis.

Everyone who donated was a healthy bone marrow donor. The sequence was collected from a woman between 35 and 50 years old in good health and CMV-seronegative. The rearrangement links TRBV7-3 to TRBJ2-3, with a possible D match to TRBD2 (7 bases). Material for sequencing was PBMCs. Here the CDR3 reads CASSPLKGGADTQYF. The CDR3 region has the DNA TGTGCCAGCAGCCCTCTAAAGGGGGGGGCAGATACGCAGTATTTT.